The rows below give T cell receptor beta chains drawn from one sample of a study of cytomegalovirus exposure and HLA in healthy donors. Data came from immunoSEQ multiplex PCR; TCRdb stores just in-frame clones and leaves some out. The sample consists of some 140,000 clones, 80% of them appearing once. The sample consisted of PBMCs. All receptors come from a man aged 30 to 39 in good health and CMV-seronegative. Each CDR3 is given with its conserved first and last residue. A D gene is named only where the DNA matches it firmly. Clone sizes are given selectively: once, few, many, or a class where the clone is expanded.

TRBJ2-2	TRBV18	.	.	CASAPKEGVGGELFF	TGTGCCAGCGCGCCAAAAGAAGGGGTTGGCGGGGAGCTGTTTTTT
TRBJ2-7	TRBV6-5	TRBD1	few	CASRTGGASYEQYF	TGTGCCAGCAGGACAGGGGGCGCTTCATACGAGCAGTACTTC
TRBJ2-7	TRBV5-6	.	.	CASSQIGGPALEQYF	TGTGCCAGCAGCCAAATAGGAGGGCCCGCCTTGGAGCAGTACTTC
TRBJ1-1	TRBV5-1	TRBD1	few	CASRVDRGDTEAFF	TGCGCCAGCAGAGTGGACAGGGGGGATACTGAAGCTTTCTTT
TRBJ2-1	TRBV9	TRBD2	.	CASSKRLAGVTYNEQFF	TGTGCCAGCAGCAAACGACTAGCGGGAGTTACCTACAATGAGCAGTTCTTC
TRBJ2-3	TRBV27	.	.	CASSPKALTAGGTDTQYF	TGTGCCAGCAGTCCAAAGGCCCTTACAGCCGGGGGAACAGATACGCAGTATTTT
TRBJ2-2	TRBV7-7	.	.	CASRPQRAGELFF	TGTGCCAGCAGGCCGCAACGGGCCGGGGAGCTGTTTTTT
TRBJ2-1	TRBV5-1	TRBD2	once	CASSLTSVHNEQFF	TGCGCCAGCAGCTTGACTAGCGTTCACAATGAGCAGTTCTTC
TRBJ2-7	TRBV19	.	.	CASSIKDISYEQYF	TGTGCCAGTAGTATAAAGGACATCTCCTACGAGCAGTACTTC
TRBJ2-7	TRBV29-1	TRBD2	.	CSVSGTRAHEQYF	TGCAGCGTTAGCGGGACTCGCGCCCACGAGCAGTACTTC
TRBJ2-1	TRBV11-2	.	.	CASSSGLGGYNEQFF	TGTGCCAGCAGCTCCGGCCTGGGGGGCTACAATGAGCAGTTCTTC
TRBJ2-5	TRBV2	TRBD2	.	CASSFGTSGGAQYF	TGTGCCAGCAGTTTCGGGACTAGCGGAGGGGCCCAGTACTTC
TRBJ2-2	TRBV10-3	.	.	CAISDRENTGELFF	TGTGCCATCAGTGACAGGGAAAACACCGGGGAGCTGTTTTTT
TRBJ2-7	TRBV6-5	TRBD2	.	CASSSLTSGSSYEQYF	TGTGCCAGCAGTTCGTTGACTAGCGGGAGCTCCTACGAGCAGTACTTC
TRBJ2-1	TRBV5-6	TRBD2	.	CASSVTSGSSNEQFF	TGTGCCAGCAGCGTTACTAGCGGAAGTAGCAATGAGCAGTTCTTC
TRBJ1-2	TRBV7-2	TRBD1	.	CASSFGQGANGYTF	TGTGCCAGCAGCTTTGGACAGGGGGCGAATGGCTACACCTTC
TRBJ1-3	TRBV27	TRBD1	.	CASSRDRGGSGNTIYF	TGTGCCAGCAGTCGGGACAGGGGGGGGTCTGGAAACACCATATATTTT
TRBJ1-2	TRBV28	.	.	CASSPDPPGASISRGYTF	TGTGCCAGCAGCCCAGACCCCCCAGGGGCTTCTATCTCGAGAGGCTACACCTTC
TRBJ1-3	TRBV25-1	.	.	CASSEAPGGSAGNTIYF	TGTGCCAGCAGTGAAGCTCCCGGAGGGTCAGCTGGAAACACCATATATTTT
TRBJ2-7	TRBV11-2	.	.	CASSPGDSPYEQYF	TGTGCCAGCAGCCCGGGGGACAGTCCCTACGAGCAGTACTTC
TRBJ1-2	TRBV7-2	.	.	CASSSQITLNYGYTF	TGTGCCAGCAGCTCACAAATCACCCTTAACTATGGCTACACCTTC
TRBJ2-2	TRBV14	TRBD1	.	CALRDDRGRDGELFF	TGTGCCCTAAGGGACGACAGGGGACGGGACGGGGAGCTGTTTTTT
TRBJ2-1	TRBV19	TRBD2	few	CATDSGAYNEQFF	TGTGCCACCGATAGCGGGGCATACAATGAGCAGTTCTTC
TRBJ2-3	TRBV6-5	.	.	CASSYSPGTDTQYF	TGTGCCAGCAGTTACTCTCCAGGCACAGATACGCAGTATTTT
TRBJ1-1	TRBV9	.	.	CASSVGGSTEAFF	TGTGCCAGCAGCGTAGGAGGATCCACTGAAGCTTTCTTT
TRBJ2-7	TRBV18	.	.	CASSPGTKSYEQYF	TGTGCCAGCTCACCAGGGACAAAGTCCTACGAGCAGTACTTC
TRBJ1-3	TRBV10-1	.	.	CASRSEFPPGNTIYF	TGCGCCAGCAGGTCTGAGTTTCCTCCGGGAAACACCATATATTTT
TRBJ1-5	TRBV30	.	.	CAWTGQHDQPQHF	TGTGCCTGGACAGGACAGCACGATCAGCCCCAGCATTTT
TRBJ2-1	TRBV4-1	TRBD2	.	CASSQVGTSGNEQFF	TGCGCCAGCAGCCAAGTAGGTACTAGCGGCAATGAGCAGTTCTTC
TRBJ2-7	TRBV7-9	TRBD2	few	CASSLGRSGGDEQYF	TGTGCCAGCAGCTTAGGAAGATCGGGAGGGGACGAGCAGTACTTC
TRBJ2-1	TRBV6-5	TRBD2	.	CASRLAGLGNEQFF	TGTGCCAGCAGATTAGCGGGGCTGGGGAATGAGCAGTTCTTC
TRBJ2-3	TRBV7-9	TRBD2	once	CASSLGGRMFDTQYF	TGTGCCAGCAGCTTAGGCGGGAGGATGTTCGATACGCAGTATTTT
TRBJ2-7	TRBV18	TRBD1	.	CASSPGQGARYEQYF	TGCGCCAGCTCACCAGGACAGGGGGCGAGGTACGAGCAGTACTTC
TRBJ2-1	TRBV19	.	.	CASSIPPNLLSSYNEQFF	TGTGCCAGTAGTATCCCCCCTAACCTGCTTAGCTCCTACAATGAGCAGTTCTTC
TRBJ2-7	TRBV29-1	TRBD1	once	CSVERQGGYEQYF	TGCAGCGTTGAACGACAGGGGGGCTACGAGCAGTACTTC
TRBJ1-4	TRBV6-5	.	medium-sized	CASSPIKGEKLFF	TGTGCCAGCAGCCCTATTAAGGGGGAAAAACTGTTTTTT
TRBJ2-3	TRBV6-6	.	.	CASSYEGEDTQYF	TGTGCCAGCAGTTACGAAGGAGAGGATACGCAGTATTTT
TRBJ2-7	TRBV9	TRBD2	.	CASSLTSGSYEQYF	TGTGCCAGCAGCCTCACTAGCGGGTCCTACGAGCAGTACTTC
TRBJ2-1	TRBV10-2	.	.	CASSESAGNNEQFF	TGCGCCAGCAGTGAGTCGGCGGGGAACAATGAGCAGTTCTTC
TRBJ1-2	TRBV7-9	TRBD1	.	CASSLRDRGNYGYTF	TGTGCCAGCAGCTTACGGGACAGGGGGAACTATGGCTACACCTTC
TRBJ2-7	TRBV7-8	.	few	CASSLPNSYEQYF	TGTGCCAGCAGCTTACCCAACTCCTACGAGCAGTACTTC
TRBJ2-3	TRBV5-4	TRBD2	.	CASSLSGGGGTDTQYF	TGTGCCAGCAGCTTGTCTGGGGGAGGGGGCACAGATACGCAGTATTTT
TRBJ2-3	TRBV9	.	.	CASSVPGSLTDTQYF	TGTGCCAGCAGCGTACCGGGAAGTCTGACAGATACGCAGTATTTT
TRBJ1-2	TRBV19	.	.	CASSTPARGYTF	TGTGCCAGTAGTACCCCGGCGCGGGGCTACACCTTC
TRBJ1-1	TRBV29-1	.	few	CSVPGASDTEAFF	TGCAGCGTTCCAGGGGCGTCCGACACTGAAGCTTTCTTT
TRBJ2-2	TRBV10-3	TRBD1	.	CAISRDRVVGELFF	TGTGCCATCAGCCGGGACAGGGTTGTCGGGGAGCTGTTTTTT